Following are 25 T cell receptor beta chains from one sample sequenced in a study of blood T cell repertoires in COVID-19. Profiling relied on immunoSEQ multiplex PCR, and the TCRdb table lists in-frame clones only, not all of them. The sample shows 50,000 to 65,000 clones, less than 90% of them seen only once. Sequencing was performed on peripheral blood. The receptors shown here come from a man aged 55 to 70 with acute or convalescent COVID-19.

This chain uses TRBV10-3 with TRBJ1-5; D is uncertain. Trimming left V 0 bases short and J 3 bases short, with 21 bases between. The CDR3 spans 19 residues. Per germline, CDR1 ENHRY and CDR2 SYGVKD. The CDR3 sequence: CAISESGDPIRMINQPQHF. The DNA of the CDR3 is TGTGCCATCAGTGAGTCGGGAGATCCCATCCGAATGATCAATCAGCCCCAGCATTTT.

CDR3 protein: CATLTVPGQGRNYEQYF. The CDR3 region has the DNA TGTGCCACCCTAACAGTACCGGGACAAGGGAGAAATTACGAGCAGTACTTC. The chain combines TRBV19 with TRBJ2-7; TRBD1 might be the D (6 bases). Germline CDR1 and CDR2: LNHDA and SQIVND (reference sequence). V lost 10 bases, J lost 4 bases, and 29 bases lay in between. This CDR3 region has 17 residues.

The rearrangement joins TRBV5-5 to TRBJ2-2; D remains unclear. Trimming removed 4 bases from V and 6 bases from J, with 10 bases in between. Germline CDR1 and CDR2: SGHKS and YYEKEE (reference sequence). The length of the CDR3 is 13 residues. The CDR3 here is CASSLTSSGELFF. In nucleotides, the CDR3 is TGTGCCAGCAGCCTAACGAGCTCCGGGGAGCTGTTTTTT.

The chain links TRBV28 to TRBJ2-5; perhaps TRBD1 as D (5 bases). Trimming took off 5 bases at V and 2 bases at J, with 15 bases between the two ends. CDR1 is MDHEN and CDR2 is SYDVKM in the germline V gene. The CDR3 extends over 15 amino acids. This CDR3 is CASSTTLRAQETQYF. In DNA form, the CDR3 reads TGTGCCAGCAGTACAACCCTCAGGGCTCAAGAGACCCAGTACTTC.

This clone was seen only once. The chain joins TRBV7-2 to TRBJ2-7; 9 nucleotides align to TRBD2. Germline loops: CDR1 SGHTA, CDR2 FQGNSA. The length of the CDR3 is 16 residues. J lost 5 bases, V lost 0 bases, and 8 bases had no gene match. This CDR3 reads CASSLAVSGRLDEQYF. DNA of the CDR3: TGTGCCAGCAGCTTAGCGGTTAGCGGGAGACTAGACGAGCAGTACTTC. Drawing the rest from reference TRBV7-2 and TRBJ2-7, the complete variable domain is GAGVSQSPSNKVTEKGKDVELRCDPISGHTALYWYRQSLGQGLEFLIYFQGNSAPDKSGLPSDRFSAERTGGSVSTLTIQRTQQEDSAVYLCASSLAVSGRLDEQYFGPGTRLTVT.

This chain's CDR3 is CASSLNKGVGEVTNTGELFF. For the CDR3, the DNA is TGTGCCAGCAGCCTGAACAAGGGGGTCGGGGAAGTTACGAACACCGGGGAGCTGTTTTTT. This chain joins TRBV9 and TRBJ2-2; TRBD1 is a possible D gene (6 bases). The CDR3 consists of 20 residues. Per the germline V gene, CDR1 is SGDLS and CDR2 is YYNGEE. Deletions cut 4 bases from V and 0 bases from J, with 25 bases between.

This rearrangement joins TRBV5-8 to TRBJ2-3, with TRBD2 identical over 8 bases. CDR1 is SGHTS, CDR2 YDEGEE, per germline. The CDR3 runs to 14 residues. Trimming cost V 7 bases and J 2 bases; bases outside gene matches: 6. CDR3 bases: TGTGCCAGCGGACGGGGGGGAAACACAGATACGCAGTATTTT. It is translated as CASGRGGNTDTQYF.

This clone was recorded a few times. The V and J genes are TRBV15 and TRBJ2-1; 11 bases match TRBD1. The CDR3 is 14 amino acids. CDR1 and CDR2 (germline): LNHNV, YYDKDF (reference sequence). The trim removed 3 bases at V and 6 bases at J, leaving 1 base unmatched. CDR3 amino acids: CATSRDRGRNEQFF. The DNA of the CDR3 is TGTGCCACCAGCAGGGACAGGGGGCGCAATGAGCAGTTCTTC.

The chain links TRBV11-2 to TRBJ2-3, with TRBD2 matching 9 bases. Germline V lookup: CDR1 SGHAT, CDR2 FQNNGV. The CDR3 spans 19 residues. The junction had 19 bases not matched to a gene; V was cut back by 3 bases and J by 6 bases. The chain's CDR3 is CASSFGNFRLAGARDTQYF. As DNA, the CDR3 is TGTGCCAGCAGCTTCGGGAACTTCAGGTTAGCGGGGGCCCGTGATACGCAGTATTTT.

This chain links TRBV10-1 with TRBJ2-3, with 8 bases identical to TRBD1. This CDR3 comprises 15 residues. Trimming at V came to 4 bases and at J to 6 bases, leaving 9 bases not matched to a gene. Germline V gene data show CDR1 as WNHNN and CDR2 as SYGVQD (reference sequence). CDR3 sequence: CASSGPGQGHDTQYF. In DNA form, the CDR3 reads TGCGCCAGCAGTGGTCCCGGACAGGGCCACGATACGCAGTATTTT.

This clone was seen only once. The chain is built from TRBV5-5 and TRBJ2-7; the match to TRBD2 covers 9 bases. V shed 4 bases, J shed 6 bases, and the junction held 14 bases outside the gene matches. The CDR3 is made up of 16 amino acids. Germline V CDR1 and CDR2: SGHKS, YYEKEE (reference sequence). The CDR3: CASSQGVGLAPREQYF. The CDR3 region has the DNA TGTGCCAGCAGCCAGGGAGTGGGACTAGCTCCTCGCGAGCAGTACTTC.

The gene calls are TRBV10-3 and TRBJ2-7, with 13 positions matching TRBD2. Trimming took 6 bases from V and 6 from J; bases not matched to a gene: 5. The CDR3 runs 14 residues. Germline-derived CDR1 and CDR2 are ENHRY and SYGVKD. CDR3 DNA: TGTGCCATCAGACTAGCGGGGGGGCCCGGCGAGCAGTACTTC. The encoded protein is CAIRLAGGPGEQYF.

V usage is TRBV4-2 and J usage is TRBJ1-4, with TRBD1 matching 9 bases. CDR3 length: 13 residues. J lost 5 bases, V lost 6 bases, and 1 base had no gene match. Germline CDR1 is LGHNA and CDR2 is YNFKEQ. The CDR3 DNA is TGTGCCAGCAGGGGGACAGGGAATGAAAAACTGTTTTTT. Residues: CASRGTGNEKLFF.

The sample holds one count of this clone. Here the CDR3 DNA reads TGCGCCAGCAGCTTCACTAGCTCTCCGAACACCGGGGAGCTGTTTTTT. This sequence encodes CASSFTSSPNTGELFF. The genes are TRBV5-1 and TRBJ2-2, with a weak D call TRBD2 (6 bases). This CDR3 comprises 16 residues. Per germline, CDR1 SGHRS and CDR2 YFSETQ. The V end was cut by 2 bases, the J end by 0 bases, with 11 bases between.

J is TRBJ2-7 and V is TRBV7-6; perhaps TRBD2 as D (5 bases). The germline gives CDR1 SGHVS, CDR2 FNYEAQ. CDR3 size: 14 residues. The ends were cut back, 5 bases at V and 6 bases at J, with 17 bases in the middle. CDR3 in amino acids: CASSPEVSEGEQYF. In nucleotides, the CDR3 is TGTGCCAGCAGCCCCGAAGTTAGCGAGGGCGAGCAGTACTTC.

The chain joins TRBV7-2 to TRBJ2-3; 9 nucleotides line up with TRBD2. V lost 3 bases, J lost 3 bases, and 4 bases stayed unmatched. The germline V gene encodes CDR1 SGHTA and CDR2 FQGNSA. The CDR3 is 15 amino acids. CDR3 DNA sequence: TGTGCCAGCAGCTTTGCGGGAGGGGGAACAGATACGCAGTATTTT. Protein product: CASSFAGGGTDTQYF. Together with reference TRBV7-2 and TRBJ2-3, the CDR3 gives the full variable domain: GAGVSQSPSNKVTEKGKDVELRCDPISGHTALYWYRQSLGQGLEFLIYFQGNSAPDKSGLPSDRFSAERTGGSVSTLTIQRTQQEDSAVYLCASSFAGGGTDTQYFGPGTRLTVL.

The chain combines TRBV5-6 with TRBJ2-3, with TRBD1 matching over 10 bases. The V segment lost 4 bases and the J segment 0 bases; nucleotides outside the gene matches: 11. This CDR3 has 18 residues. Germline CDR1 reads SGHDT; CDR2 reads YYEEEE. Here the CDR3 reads CASSQGQGTMPSTDTQYF. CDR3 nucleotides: TGTGCCAGCAGCCAGGGACAGGGGACGATGCCTAGCACAGATACGCAGTATTTT.

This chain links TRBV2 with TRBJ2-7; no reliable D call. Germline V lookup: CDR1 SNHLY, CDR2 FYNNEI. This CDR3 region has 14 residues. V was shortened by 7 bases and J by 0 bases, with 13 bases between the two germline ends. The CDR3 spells CASIMMAVSYEQYF. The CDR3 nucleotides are TGTGCCAGCATCATGATGGCGGTCTCCTACGAGCAGTACTTC.

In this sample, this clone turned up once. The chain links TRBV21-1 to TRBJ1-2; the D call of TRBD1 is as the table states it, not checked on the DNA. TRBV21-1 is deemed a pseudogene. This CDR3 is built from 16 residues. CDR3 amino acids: CASNLHGTGAKYGYTF. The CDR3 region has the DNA TGTGCCAGCAACCTACACGGGACAGGGGCCAAATATGGCTACACCTTC.

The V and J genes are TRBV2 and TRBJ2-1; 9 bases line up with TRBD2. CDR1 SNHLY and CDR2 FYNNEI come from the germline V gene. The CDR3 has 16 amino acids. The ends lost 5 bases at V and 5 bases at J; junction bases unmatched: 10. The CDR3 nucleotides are TGTGCCAGCAGTAGGTGGCTAGCGGGAAGTGACAATGAGCAGTTCTTC. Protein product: CASSRWLAGSDNEQFF.

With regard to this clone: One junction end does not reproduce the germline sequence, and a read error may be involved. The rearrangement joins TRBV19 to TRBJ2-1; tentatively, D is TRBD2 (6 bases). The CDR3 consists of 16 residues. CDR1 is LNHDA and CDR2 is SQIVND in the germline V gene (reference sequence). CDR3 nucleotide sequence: TGTGCCAGTAGTCTAGATAGCGGTACCCTTTACAATGAGCAGTTCTTC. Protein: CASSLDSGTLYNEQFF.

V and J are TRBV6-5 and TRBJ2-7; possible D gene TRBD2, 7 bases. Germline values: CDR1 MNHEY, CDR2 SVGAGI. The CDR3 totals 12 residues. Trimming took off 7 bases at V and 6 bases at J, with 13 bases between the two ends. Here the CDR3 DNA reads TGTGCCAGCACAACAGGGAGGGGCGAGCAGTACTTC. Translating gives CASTTGRGEQYF.

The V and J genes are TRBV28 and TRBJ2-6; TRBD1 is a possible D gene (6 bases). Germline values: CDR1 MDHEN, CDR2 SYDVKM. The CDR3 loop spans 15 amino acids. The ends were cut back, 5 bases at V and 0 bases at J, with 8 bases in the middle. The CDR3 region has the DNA TGTGCCAGCAGTACAGGGACCTCTGGGGCCAACGTCCTGACTTTC. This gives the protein CASSTGTSGANVLTF. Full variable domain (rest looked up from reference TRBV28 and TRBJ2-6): DVKVTQSSRYLVKRTGEKVFLECVQDMDHENMFWYRQDPGLGLRLIYFSYDVKMKEKGDIPEGYSVSREKKERFSLILESASTNQTSMYLCASSTGTSGANVLTFGAGSRLTVL.

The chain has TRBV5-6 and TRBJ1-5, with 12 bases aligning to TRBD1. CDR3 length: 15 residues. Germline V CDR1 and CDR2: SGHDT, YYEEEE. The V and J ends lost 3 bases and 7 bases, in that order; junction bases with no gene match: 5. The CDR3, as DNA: TGTGCCAGCAGCTGGGGGACAGGGGGCTTCCAGCCCCAGCATTTT. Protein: CASSWGTGGFQPQHF.

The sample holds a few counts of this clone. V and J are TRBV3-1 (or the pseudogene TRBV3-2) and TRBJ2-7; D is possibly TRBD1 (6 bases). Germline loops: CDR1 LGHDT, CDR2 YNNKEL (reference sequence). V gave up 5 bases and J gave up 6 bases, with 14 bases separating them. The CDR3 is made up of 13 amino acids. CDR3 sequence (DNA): TGTGCCAGCAGCTCCTCCACAGGGCTCGAGCAGTACTTC. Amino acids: CASSSSTGLEQYF.